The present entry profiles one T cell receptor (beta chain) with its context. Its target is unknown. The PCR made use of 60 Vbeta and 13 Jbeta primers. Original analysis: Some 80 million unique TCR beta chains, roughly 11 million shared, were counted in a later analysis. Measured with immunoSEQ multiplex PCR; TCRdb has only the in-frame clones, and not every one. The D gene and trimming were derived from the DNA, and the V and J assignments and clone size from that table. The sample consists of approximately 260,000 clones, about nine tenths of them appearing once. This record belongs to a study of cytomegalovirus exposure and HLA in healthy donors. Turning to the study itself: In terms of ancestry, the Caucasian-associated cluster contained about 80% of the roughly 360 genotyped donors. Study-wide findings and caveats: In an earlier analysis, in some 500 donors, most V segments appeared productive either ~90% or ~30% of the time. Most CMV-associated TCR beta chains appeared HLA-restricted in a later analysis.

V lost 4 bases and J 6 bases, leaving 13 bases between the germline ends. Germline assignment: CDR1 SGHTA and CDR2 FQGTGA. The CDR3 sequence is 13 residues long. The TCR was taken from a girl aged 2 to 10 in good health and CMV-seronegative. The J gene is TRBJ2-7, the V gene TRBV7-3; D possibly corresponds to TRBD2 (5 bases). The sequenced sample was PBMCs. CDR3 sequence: CASSSRSGSEQYF. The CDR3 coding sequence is TGTGCCAGCAGCTCGAGATCGGGAAGCGAGCAGTACTTC.